A selection of T cell receptor beta chains follows, all from one sample in a study of blood T cell repertoires in COVID-19. Measured with immunoSEQ multiplex PCR; TCRdb has only the in-frame clones, and not every one. The data contain approximately 210,000 clones, approximately 80% of them singletons. The sample comprised PBMCs or T cells enriched from blood (not recorded which). These receptors all stem from a man aged 25-40 years with acute COVID-19. Each CDR3 is given with its conserved first and last residue. Each record gives: clone size, D gene, V gene, J gene, CDR3 protein, CDR3 DNA. A D gene is named only where the DNA matches it firmly. The size entry is marked missing in some rows and otherwise reads once, few, many or a size class.

clone size: .; D gene: TRBD1; V gene: TRBV14; J gene: TRBJ2-2; CDR3 protein: CASSFTGGFFEVPNTGELFF; CDR3 DNA: TGTGCCAGCAGCTTCACAGGGGGGTTTTTCGAGGTGCCGAACACCGGGGAGCTGTTTTTT
clone size: few; D gene: .; V gene: TRBV5-1; J gene: TRBJ1-1; CDR3 protein: CASSLTGTNTEAFF; CDR3 DNA: TGCGCCAGCAGCTTAACAGGGACGAACACTGAAGCTTTCTTT
clone size: .; D gene: .; V gene: TRBV9; J gene: TRBJ1-2; CDR3 protein: CASMGTRLHGYTF; CDR3 DNA: TGTGCCAGCATGGGGACTCGTCTTCATGGCTACACCTTC
clone size: .; D gene: .; V gene: TRBV12-1; J gene: TRBJ1-2; CDR3 protein: CASSPLTDRAKGYTF; CDR3 DNA: TGTGCCAGCAGCCCGCTTACGGACAGGGCGAAAGGCTACACCTTC
clone size: .; D gene: .; V gene: TRBV27; J gene: TRBJ2-3; CDR3 protein: CASSFSLRYLADTQYF; CDR3 DNA: TGTGCCAGCAGTTTCTCCCTACGCTATTTGGCAGATACGCAGTATTTT
clone size: .; D gene: .; V gene: TRBV2; J gene: TRBJ2-7; CDR3 protein: CASSDGQVPYEQYF; CDR3 DNA: TGTGCCAGCAGTGATGGGCAGGTCCCCTACGAGCAGTACTTC
clone size: .; D gene: TRBD1; V gene: TRBV6-4; J gene: TRBJ1-1; CDR3 protein: CASRPGQGASTEAFF; CDR3 DNA: TGTGCCAGCCGACCTGGACAGGGGGCTAGCACTGAAGCTTTCTTT
clone size: few; D gene: TRBD1; V gene: TRBV7-9; J gene: TRBJ2-7; CDR3 protein: CASSSQGAEQYF; CDR3 DNA: TGTGCCAGCAGCTCCCAGGGGGCCGAGCAGTACTTC
clone size: .; D gene: .; V gene: TRBV9; J gene: TRBJ1-1; CDR3 protein: CASSVGVGAGEAFF; CDR3 DNA: TGTGCCAGCAGCGTGGGGGTCGGTGCGGGGGAAGCTTTCTTT
clone size: few; D gene: TRBD2; V gene: TRBV18; J gene: TRBJ2-6; CDR3 protein: CASSPLGGEDVLTF; CDR3 DNA: TGTGCCAGCTCACCATTGGGGGGGGAAGACGTCCTGACTTTC
clone size: .; D gene: TRBD1; V gene: TRBV3-1/TRBV3-2; J gene: TRBJ1-2; CDR3 protein: CASSREDRGYGYTF; CDR3 DNA: TGTGCCAGCAGCCGAGAAGACAGGGGCTATGGCTACACCTTC
clone size: .; D gene: TRBD1; V gene: TRBV28; J gene: TRBJ1-6; CDR3 protein: CASSPLGQSSYNSPLHF; CDR3 DNA: TGTGCCAGCAGTCCCTTGGGACAGAGCTCCTATAATTCACCCCTCCACTTT
clone size: .; D gene: .; V gene: TRBV5-1; J gene: TRBJ2-3; CDR3 protein: CASSGGGGLLTDTQYF; CDR3 DNA: TGCGCCAGCAGCGGCGGCGGAGGCCTCCTCACAGATACGCAGTATTTT
clone size: .; D gene: .; V gene: TRBV2; J gene: TRBJ2-5; CDR3 protein: CASSDLGLKTQYF; CDR3 DNA: TGTGCCAGCAGTGATCTAGGACTCAAGACCCAGTACTTC
clone size: .; D gene: .; V gene: TRBV28; J gene: TRBJ1-1; CDR3 protein: CASSSGGLQAFF; CDR3 DNA: TGTGCCAGCAGTTCGGGGGGCTTACAAGCTTTCTTT
clone size: .; D gene: .; V gene: TRBV18; J gene: TRBJ1-3; CDR3 protein: CASARDLAPGSGNTIYF; CDR3 DNA: TGTGCCAGCGCCCGGGACTTAGCCCCCGGATCTGGAAACACCATATATTTT
clone size: .; D gene: TRBD1; V gene: TRBV5-1; J gene: TRBJ2-7; CDR3 protein: CASSLTGASEQYF; CDR3 DNA: TGCGCCAGCAGCTTGACAGGGGCCTCCGAGCAGTACTTC
clone size: .; D gene: .; V gene: TRBV27; J gene: TRBJ2-7; CDR3 protein: CASSSQGGSSEQYF; CDR3 DNA: TGTGCCAGCAGCTCCCAGGGTGGTAGTTCTGAGCAGTACTTC
clone size: .; D gene: .; V gene: TRBV11-2; J gene: TRBJ2-6; CDR3 protein: CASSLDRPSSGANVLTF; CDR3 DNA: TGTGCCAGCAGCTTAGATCGTCCTAGCTCTGGGGCCAACGTCCTGACTTTC
clone size: few; D gene: TRBD1; V gene: TRBV6-6; J gene: TRBJ1-6; CDR3 protein: CASSYSTGASSPLHF; CDR3 DNA: TGTGCCAGCAGTTACTCGACAGGGGCGAGTTCACCCCTCCACTTT
clone size: few; D gene: TRBD2; V gene: TRBV5-5; J gene: TRBJ2-3; CDR3 protein: CASSLVAGGSTDTQYF; CDR3 DNA: TGTGCCAGCAGCTTGGTAGCGGGGGGCAGCACAGATACGCAGTATTTT
clone size: .; D gene: .; V gene: TRBV28; J gene: TRBJ2-2; CDR3 protein: CASSLLVLASSAELFF; CDR3 DNA: TGTGCCAGCAGTTTATTAGTCCTAGCTTCGTCTGCGGAGCTGTTTTTT
clone size: .; D gene: .; V gene: TRBV7-9; J gene: TRBJ2-1; CDR3 protein: CASSWYSNEQFF; CDR3 DNA: TGTGCCAGCAGCTGGTACAGCAATGAGCAGTTCTTC
clone size: .; D gene: .; V gene: TRBV19; J gene: TRBJ1-4; CDR3 protein: CASMGGAHEKLFF; CDR3 DNA: TGTGCCAGTATGGGCGGGGCGCATGAAAAACTGTTTTTT
clone size: .; D gene: TRBD1; V gene: TRBV9; J gene: TRBJ1-2; CDR3 protein: CASSGRQGVYGYTF; CDR3 DNA: TGTGCCAGCAGCGGCCGCCAGGGGGTTTATGGCTACACCTTC
clone size: .; D gene: TRBD1; V gene: TRBV5-1; J gene: TRBJ2-1; CDR3 protein: CASSFDRGFYNEQFF; CDR3 DNA: TGCGCCAGCAGCTTCGACAGGGGATTCTACAATGAGCAGTTCTTC
clone size: .; D gene: .; V gene: TRBV4-1; J gene: TRBJ1-3; CDR3 protein: CASSQGERGGYGNTIYF; CDR3 DNA: TGCGCCAGCAGCCAAGGGGAAAGGGGTGGTTACGGAAACACCATATATTTT
clone size: .; D gene: TRBD1; V gene: TRBV11-2; J gene: TRBJ2-2; CDR3 protein: CASRRTGNTGELFF; CDR3 DNA: TGTGCCAGCAGAAGGACAGGGAACACCGGGGAGCTGTTTTTT
clone size: .; D gene: .; V gene: TRBV4-2; J gene: TRBJ1-1; CDR3 protein: CASSHGEVRTEAFF; CDR3 DNA: TGTGCCAGCAGCCACGGGGAGGTTCGGACTGAAGCTTTCTTT
clone size: .; D gene: .; V gene: TRBV27; J gene: TRBJ2-1; CDR3 protein: CASSLAGNRYNEQFF; CDR3 DNA: TGTGCCAGCAGTTTGGCGGGGAACAGATACAATGAGCAGTTCTTC
clone size: .; D gene: TRBD1; V gene: TRBV5-1; J gene: TRBJ2-7; CDR3 protein: CASSLGQGMDEQYF; CDR3 DNA: TGCGCCAGCAGCTTGGGACAGGGGATGGACGAGCAGTACTTC